Following are 9 T cell receptor beta chains from one sample sequenced in a study of shared clonotypes between healthy human individuals. Profiled with immunoSEQ multiplex PCR; TCRdb holds only in-frame clones, not every one. The repertoire has 190,000 or so clones, approximately 60% of them found once; the top ten carry more than 9%. The sequenced material came from memory CD4+ T cells sorted from blood. Subset reported: CD45RA-negative fraction. The receptors originated from a man between 25 and 39 years old in good health.

This sequence joins TRBV6-5 and TRBJ1-5; possible D gene TRBD1, 6 bases. CDR3 length: 15 residues. Trimming cost V 5 bases and J 0 bases, with 11 bases left between them. The V gene's germline CDR1 is MNHEY and CDR2 SVGAGI. CDR3 protein: CASSPTGYSNQPQHF. CDR3 in DNA: TGTGCCAGCAGTCCGACAGGTTATAGCAATCAGCCCCAGCATTTT.

The chain recombines TRBV4-1 with TRBJ2-3; D not resolved. Per germline, CDR1 MGHRA and CDR2 YSYEKL. This CDR3 is 14 amino acids long. Trimming stripped 4 bases from V and 4 bases from J, with 12 bases between. Here the CDR3 reads CASSLGARADTQYF. In DNA, the CDR3 is TGCGCCAGCAGCCTCGGAGCTCGGGCAGATACGCAGTATTTT.

The chain links TRBV11-3 to TRBJ2-3, with a possible D match to TRBD2 (5 bases). The length of the CDR3 is 12 residues. V was cut by 3 bases and J by 6 bases, with 7 bases left in between. CDR1 and CDR2 (germline): SGHNT, YENEEA. The CDR3 here is CASSFSGDTQYF. Here the CDR3 DNA reads TGTGCCAGCAGCTTTTCGGGGGATACGCAGTATTTT.

This clone was recorded a few times. The chain uses TRBV4-1 and TRBJ2-5; D perhaps matches TRBD1 (6 bases). Trimming took off 1 base at V and 4 bases at J, with 10 bases between the two ends. The CDR3 covers 14 residues. Germline V lookup: CDR1 MGHRA, CDR2 YSYEKL. The CDR3 protein is CASSQAQGLETQYF. For the CDR3, the DNA is TGCGCCAGCAGCCAAGCTCAGGGGCTAGAGACCCAGTACTTC.

This chain uses TRBV6-1 with TRBJ2-3, with D possibly matching TRBD1 (5 bases). Germline V CDR1 and CDR2: MNHNS, SASEGT. V lost 7 bases, J lost 0 bases, and 14 bases lay in between. The CDR3 is 15 amino acids. The CDR3 loop reads CASTRVLTSTDTQYF. The CDR3 DNA is TGTGCCAGCACCAGGGTCCTGACTAGCACAGATACGCAGTATTTT.

This rearrangement joins TRBV7-9 to TRBJ2-7, with 8 bases lining up with TRBD1. Trimming cost V 1 base and J 1 base; bases outside gene matches: 6. The CDR3 contains 16 residues. The germline V gene encodes CDR1 SEHNR and CDR2 FQNEAQ (reference sequence). The chain's CDR3 is CASSLGQGQESYEQYF. The CDR3 DNA sequence: TGTGCCAGCAGCTTAGGCCAGGGACAGGAATCCTACGAGCAGTACTTC.

The chain is built from TRBV27 and TRBJ2-3; a weak D match, TRBD2 (6 bases). V lost 6 bases, J lost 14 bases, and 24 bases lay in between. Per the germline V gene, CDR1 is MNHEY and CDR2 is SMNVEV (reference sequence). This CDR3 spans 14 amino acids. The CDR3 region has the DNA TGTGCCAGCAGCACATCCGGGGGAGCTCGCCTTGGGTATTTT. It yields the protein CASSTSGGARLGYF.

The table lists this clone with a count of one. The chain has TRBV11-3 and TRBJ1-1; 7 nucleotides line up with TRBD1. The CDR3 totals 15 residues. In germline, CDR1 is SGHNT, CDR2 YENEEA. V was pared by 5 bases and J by 2 bases, with 8 bases of the junction left unmatched. Here the CDR3 DNA reads TGTGCCAGCAGCCCGGGGACAGATGGCAACACTGAAGCTTTCTTT. Translation: CASSPGTDGNTEAFF.

In this sample, this clone turned up a few times. The V gene is TRBV19, the J gene TRBJ2-3; unclear D gene. Trimming shortened V by 4 bases and J by 1 base, and 12 bases separated the two germline ends. In germline, CDR1 is LNHDA, CDR2 SQIVND (reference sequence). The CDR3 consists of 15 residues. For the CDR3, the DNA is TGTGCCAGTAGTAGCGGAGTCCGAGGCACAGATACGCAGTATTTT. As protein: CASSSGVRGTDTQYF.